The 32 T cell receptor beta chains listed next were all sequenced from one sample in a study of yellow fever vaccine responses in identical twins. TCRdb reanalysed the RT-PCR reads using MiXCR and keeps one entry per CDR3 protein. The repertoire holds approximately 18,000 distinct CDR3 sequences, less than 75% seen once, with approximately 8% in the top ten. The source material was T cells from blood (PBMCs), unsorted or a sorted subset (not recorded which), sampled before or after yellow fever vaccination (not recorded which). Source of these receptors: a woman aged 18-29 years who received the yellow fever vaccine.

On this clonotype: One end of the junction does not line up with germline, which may come from a read error. The chain employs TRBV7-6 and TRBJ1-6; a possible D gene is TRBD1 (6 bases). Germline loops: CDR1 SGHVS, CDR2 FNYEAQ. The CDR3 covers 15 residues. CDR3 in DNA: TGTGCCAGCAGTTTAGGGGGAACCTATAATTCACCCCTCCACTTT. Protein: CASSLGGTYNSPLHF.

V gene TRBV25-1 combines with J gene TRBJ2-2; 7 positions match TRBD2. This CDR3 has 14 amino acids. Trimming took 1 base from V and 5 from J; bases not matched to a gene: 1. CDR1 and CDR2 (germline): MGHDK, SYGVNS. Written as DNA, the CDR3 is TGTGCCAGCAGTGAATTCGGGGGGACCGGGGAGCTGTTTTTT. Its translation is CASSEFGGTGELFF. Together with reference TRBV25-1 and TRBJ2-2, the CDR3 gives the full variable domain: EADIYQTPRYLVIGTGKKITLECSQTMGHDKMYWYQQDPGMELHLIHYSYGVNSTEKGDLSSESTVSRIRTEHFPLTLESARPSHTSQYLCASSEFGGTGELFFGEGSRLTVL.

The rearrangement uses TRBV4-1 and TRBJ2-5, with 7 positions matching TRBD2. The CDR3 contains 16 residues. In germline, CDR1 is MGHRA, CDR2 YSYEKL. Trimming cost V 4 bases and J 0 bases; bases outside gene matches: 8. The CDR3: CASSPRFSGYQETQYF. The CDR3 bases are TGCGCCAGCAGCCCCCGGTTTAGCGGGTACCAAGAGACCCAGTACTTC.

This clonotype has a handful of counts. The rearrangement uses TRBV29-1 and TRBJ1-1, with unresolved D. Germline CDR1 is SQVTM and CDR2 is ANQGSEA. V was pared by 6 bases and J by 0 bases, with 14 bases between. This CDR3 contains 14 residues. The CDR3, as DNA: TGCAGCGTCCAAGGGTCCAGAATGAACACTGAAGCTTTCTTT. Its translation is CSVQGSRMNTEAFF. Based on the CDR3 plus reference TRBV29-1 and TRBJ1-1, the full variable domain is SAVISQKPSRDICQRGTSLTIQCQVDSQVTMMFWYRQQPGQSLTLIATANQGSEATYESGFVIDKFPISRPNLTFSTLTVSNMSPEDSSIYLCSVQGSRMNTEAFFGQGTRLTVV.

The rearrangement joins TRBV11-2 to TRBJ2-3; 7 bases match TRBD1. The germline V gene encodes CDR1 SGHAT and CDR2 FQNNGV. J lost 3 bases, V lost 7 bases, and 10 bases had no gene match. This CDR3 has 15 residues. CDR3 region: CASTLGPRGTDTQYF. CDR3 sequence (DNA): TGTGCCAGCACCCTGGGGCCCAGGGGGACAGATACGCAGTATTTT. Complete variable domain (other parts from reference TRBV11-2 and TRBJ2-3): EAGVAQSPRYKIIEKRQSVAFWCNPISGHATLYWYQQILGQGPKLLIQFQNNGVVDDSQLPKDRFSAERLKGVDSTLKIQPAKLEDSAVYLCASTLGPRGTDTQYFGPGTRLTVL.

The rearrangement links TRBV11-3 to TRBJ2-3; 12 nucleotides match TRBD2. CDR3 length equals 17 residues. V lost 5 bases and J lost 4; bases outside the gene matches: 10. Per germline, CDR1 SGHNT and CDR2 YENEEA. The CDR3, as DNA: TGTGCCAGCAGCCCACTCGGACTAGCGGGAAGGTCAGATACGCAGTATTTT. Translation gives CASSPLGLAGRSDTQYF.

The sample holds one count of this clonotype. This chain links TRBV4-1 with TRBJ1-1, with TRBD1 identical over 7 bases. V shed 4 bases and J 9 bases; nucleotides not matched to a gene: 14. Germline V CDR1 and CDR2: MGHRA, YSYEKL. The CDR3 spans 15 residues. CDR3 nucleotide sequence: TGCGCCAGCAGCCCCTCAGGAGGGGGCGGGACCCAAGCTTTCTTT. Translated: CASSPSGGGGTQAFF.

The CDR3 sequence: CATSDLPGNGYTF. The CDR3 region has the DNA TGTGCCACCAGTGATTTGCCGGGGAATGGCTACACCTTC. The rearrangement joins TRBV24-1 to TRBJ1-2; D ambiguous. The CDR3 extends over 13 amino acids. Germline CDR1 and CDR2: KGHDR and SFDVKD. V shed 0 bases and J shed 6 bases, with 7 bases lying between them.

The V gene is TRBV12-3 or TRBV12-4, the J gene TRBJ1-1; no clear D. The ends were cut back, 3 bases at V and 2 bases at J, with 4 bases in the middle. The CDR3 runs 12 residues. The CDR3, as DNA: TGTGCCAGCAGTTTCGGAAACACTGAAGCTTTCTTT. Its translation: CASSFGNTEAFF.

The chain has TRBV10-3 and TRBJ1-1; 7 bases align to TRBD1. The trim removed 7 bases at V and 3 bases at J, leaving 14 bases unmatched. Germline lookup yields CDR1 ENHRY and CDR2 SYGVKD. The CDR3 length is 16 residues. The DNA of the CDR3 is TGTGCCATCAAAAGAGACCGGACAGGAGGGTACACTGAAGCTTTCTTT. This encodes CAIKRDRTGGYTEAFF.

V usage is TRBV28 and J usage is TRBJ1-3; perhaps TRBD1 as D (5 bases). Germline values: CDR1 MDHEN, CDR2 SYDVKM. This CDR3 is 15 amino acids long. Trimming removed 10 bases from V and 0 bases from J, with 16 bases in between. CDR3 nucleotides: TGTGCCATCGAGGGGACGGCAAGCTCTGGAAACACCATATATTTT. It specifies CAIEGTASSGNTIYF.

This chain links TRBV11-1 with TRBJ2-1, with 8 bases lining up with TRBD2. V lost 5 bases and J lost 6; bases outside the gene matches: 3. The CDR3 extends over 13 amino acids. The germline CDR1 and CDR2 sequences are SGHAT and FQDESV (reference sequence). The CDR3 DNA reads TGTGCCAGCAGCATCGGGACTAGCAATGAGCAGTTCTTC. It translates to CASSIGTSNEQFF.

This clonotype has just a few counts. The rearrangement uses TRBV10-3 and TRBJ2-1; D possibly uses TRBD1 or TRBD2 (6 bases each). The CDR3 contains 15 residues. Deletions cut 3 bases from V and 4 bases from J, with 13 bases between. The germline CDR1 and CDR2 sequences are ENHRY and SYGVKD. CDR3 sequence reads: CAISDRGRGYNEQFF. The CDR3 DNA follows: TGTGCCATCAGTGATCGGGGGCGCGGGTACAATGAGCAGTTCTTC.

This chain joins TRBV11-2 and TRBJ1-6; 7 bases align to TRBD1. V shed 5 bases, J shed 5 bases, and the junction held 3 bases outside the gene matches. The CDR3 sequence is 14 residues long. The germline V gene encodes CDR1 SGHAT and CDR2 FQNNGV. In nucleotides, the CDR3 is TGTGCCAGCAGCCCCGGGACAGATAATTCACCCCTCCACTTT. Amino acid sequence: CASSPGTDNSPLHF.

The chain employs TRBV18 and TRBJ1-6; D gene uncertain. Trimming took 1 base from V and 9 from J, leaving 10 bases between them. The CDR3 contains 14 residues. Per germline, CDR1 KGHSH and CDR2 LQKENI. CDR3 sequence (DNA): TGTGCCAGCTCACCACAGGAAACCGGTTCACCCCTCCACTTT. It specifies CASSPQETGSPLHF.

This clonotype was recorded a few times. This chain uses TRBV29-1 with TRBJ2-3; TRBD2 agrees at 7 bases. J was trimmed by 0 bases and V by 3 bases; bases with no gene match: 3. Germline CDR1 SQVTM, CDR2 ANQGSEA. CDR3 size: 14 residues. This CDR3 is CSVDLAASTDTQYF. CDR3 in DNA: TGCAGCGTTGATCTAGCGGCAAGCACAGATACGCAGTATTTT.

The genes are TRBV3-1 and TRBJ1-1, with TRBD1 matching 9 bases. The germline gives CDR1 LGHDT, CDR2 YNNKEL (reference sequence). Trimming removed 4 bases from V and 5 bases from J; junction bases left unmatched: 14. The CDR3 sequence is 17 residues long. DNA for the CDR3: TGTGCCAGCAGCCGTTACAGGGGGCTGGCGGATTGGACTGAAGCTTTCTTT. Residues: CASSRYRGLADWTEAFF.

The chain uses TRBV11-2 and TRBJ2-7; D possibly corresponds to TRBD2 (5 bases). Germline V CDR1 and CDR2: SGHAT, FQNNGV. V was clipped by 2 bases and J by 6 bases, with 11 bases between them. The CDR3 contains 13 residues. The CDR3 protein is CASSLWSGGEQYV. The CDR3 bases are TGTGCCAGCAGCTTATGGAGCGGCGGCGAGCAGTACGTC.

This clonotype was seen a few times. CDR3 loop: CASSQGQINEQFF. The CDR3 coding sequence is TGTGCCAGCAGCCAAGGACAGATTAATGAGCAGTTCTTC. This rearrangement joins TRBV14 to TRBJ2-1, with D possibly matching TRBD1 (5 bases). This CDR3 has 13 residues. In germline, CDR1 is SGHDN, CDR2 FVKESK. Between the trimmed V and J ends, which lost 1 base and 7 bases, there was a span of 8 bases.

This clonotype came up a few times. V is TRBV20-1 and J is TRBJ1-1, with D uncertain. Germline V CDR1 and CDR2: DFQATT, SNEGSKA (reference sequence). The CDR3 extends over 15 amino acids. Trimming took off 0 bases at V and 3 bases at J, with 14 bases between the two ends. The CDR3 DNA sequence: TGCAGTGCTAGAGATATGGCAGGATCGGACACTGAAGCTTTCTTT. Amino acids: CSARDMAGSDTEAFF.

V usage is TRBV29-1 and J usage is TRBJ1-2; D is ambiguous. Trimming left V 4 bases short and J 5 bases short, with 8 bases between. This CDR3 is built from 11 residues. Germline CDR1 reads SQVTM; CDR2 reads ANQGSEA. The CDR3: CSVAGMYGYTF. The CDR3 nucleotides read TGCAGCGTTGCGGGGATGTATGGCTACACCTTC. Full variable domain (outside the CDR3, taken from reference TRBV29-1 and TRBJ1-2): SAVISQKPSRDICQRGTSLTIQCQVDSQVTMMFWYRQQPGQSLTLIATANQGSEATYESGFVIDKFPISRPNLTFSTLTVSNMSPEDSSIYLCSVAGMYGYTFGSGTRLTVV.

The chain joins TRBV20-1 to TRBJ2-6; no clear D. The CDR3 extends over 17 amino acids. V gave up 0 bases and J gave up 0 bases, with 12 bases separating them. CDR1 and CDR2 from the germline V gene are DFQATT and SNEGSKA (reference sequence). The CDR3 sequence is CSARDLLTNSGANVLTF. DNA of the CDR3: TGCAGTGCTAGAGATCTCCTAACAAACTCTGGGGCCAACGTCCTGACTTTC.

The chain couples TRBV7-3 to TRBJ2-5; D remains ambiguous. Trimming stripped 1 base from V and 5 bases from J, with 5 bases between. The CDR3 is 12 amino acids. CDR1 is SGHTA, CDR2 FQGTGA, per germline. CDR3 in amino acids: CASSLMWETQYF. CDR3 nucleotides: TGTGCCAGCAGCTTAATGTGGGAGACCCAGTACTTC.

This chain links TRBV4-2 with TRBJ2-2, with 7 bases lining up with TRBD2. After removal of 4 bases from V and 2 bases from J, the junction contained 7 bases not matched to a gene. The germline V gene encodes CDR1 LGHNA and CDR2 YNFKEQ. This CDR3 has 16 residues. CDR3 bases: TGTGCCAGCAGCCGCACTAGCGTGAAAAACACCGGGGAGCTGTTTTTT. Protein product: CASSRTSVKNTGELFF.

This clonotype was observed a few times. The rearrangement uses TRBV11-2 and TRBJ1-3, with TRBD1 as a possible D gene (5 bases). Between the trimmed V and J ends, which lost 5 bases and 8 bases, there was a span of 19 bases. Germline-derived CDR1 and CDR2 are SGHAT and FQNNGV. The CDR3 spans 15 residues. CDR3 loop: CASSAAAGSGYTIYF. In DNA form, the CDR3 reads TGTGCCAGCAGCGCCGCAGCAGGGTCGGGATACACCATATATTTT.

This clonotype has a handful of counts. This chain links TRBV7-6 with TRBJ1-1; 7 bases align to TRBD1. Looked up from germline, CDR1 is SGHVS and CDR2 is FNYEAQ. The CDR3 is 13 residues long. After removal of 5 bases from V and 2 bases from J, the junction contained 2 bases not matched to a gene. The CDR3 DNA reads TGTGCCAGCAGCAGGGGGCCCAACACTGAAGCTTTCTTT. It specifies CASSRGPNTEAFF.

V usage is TRBV23-1 and J usage is TRBJ2-2; D ambiguous. TRBV23-1 is sorted into the ORF group, with uncertain function. The CDR3 extends over 14 amino acids. Trimming removed 1 base from V and 9 bases from J, with 12 bases in between. The CDR3 protein is CASSQLVDQRELFF. The CDR3 nucleotides are TGCGCCAGCAGTCAATTGGTGGACCAGCGGGAGCTGTTTTTT.

The chain has TRBV24-1 and TRBJ2-1, with D tentatively TRBD1 (6 bases). Looked up from germline, CDR1 is KGHDR and CDR2 is SFDVKD. The ends were cut back, 5 bases at V and 4 bases at J, with 11 bases in the middle. The CDR3 is 14 amino acids. The CDR3 here is CATSVGGPYNEQFF. CDR3 DNA sequence: TGTGCCACCAGTGTTGGGGGCCCTTACAATGAGCAGTTCTTC.

The rearrangement links TRBV7-9 to TRBJ1-6; the D gene is possibly TRBD1 (5 bases). CDR1 is SEHNR, CDR2 FQNEAQ, per germline (reference sequence). The CDR3 is made up of 13 amino acids. V was shortened by 5 bases and J by 14 bases, with 16 bases between the two germline ends. The CDR3 region is CASSRDGQGALHF. The CDR3 DNA reads as TGTGCCAGCAGCCGGGACGGCCAAGGGGCCCTCCACTTT.

This chain connects TRBV10-1 to TRBJ2-5; no firm D call. Germline loops: CDR1 WNHNN, CDR2 SYGVQD (reference sequence). This CDR3 contains 15 residues. V lost 2 bases, J lost 5 bases, and 15 bases lay in between. The CDR3 DNA reads as TGCGCCAGCAGTGAGGACCTAGGGCCTAGGGAGACCCAGTACTTC. Translating gives CASSEDLGPRETQYF.

V gene TRBV4-1 combines with J gene TRBJ1-5; TRBD1 might be the D (5 bases). In germline, CDR1 is MGHRA, CDR2 YSYEKL. The germline V and J ends were trimmed by 4 bases and 6 bases, with 10 bases remaining between them. The CDR3 has 13 residues. As DNA, the CDR3 is TGCGCCAGCAGCCTTATACAGGCTCAGCCCCAGCATTTT. Protein product: CASSLIQAQPQHF.

Only a few counts were recorded for this clonotype. The rearrangement links TRBV6-1 to TRBJ2-3; 8 bases map to TRBD1. Germline V gene sequence: CDR1 MNHNS, CDR2 SASEGT. The CDR3 has 16 residues. Losses at the gene ends were 5 bases for V and 0 bases for J; bases not matched to a gene: 7. The CDR3 nucleotides are TGTGCCAGCAGTAAACCGCAGGGGGCCAGCACAGATACGCAGTATTTT. Translated, it gives CASSKPQGASTDTQYF.